This T cell receptor (beta chain) emerged from a study of human T cells and chemical hapten exposure. During construction of the library, unique molecular identifiers were attached to individual cDNA molecules for quantitative, reproducible TCR counting. MiXCR was run by TCRdb on the RACE reads, yielding one entry per CDR3 protein. Among fewer than 300,000 distinct CDR3 sequences listed, roughly 7.4% were seen once. At least ten counts were recorded for this clonotype. There are 13 residues in the CDR3. V lost 7 bases, J lost 8 bases, and 10 bases stayed unmatched. CDR1 SQVTM and CDR2 ANQGSEA come from the germline V gene. Time point meaning: pre-sensitization, week 0. As for treatment: therapeutic diphenylcyclopropenone sensitization with weekly scalp DPC.

The starting material was whole blood, obtained in connection with sensitization to the hapten diphenylcyclopropenone (DPC). J is TRBJ2-1 and V is TRBV29-1; 8 bases are shared with TRBD1. The TCR was taken from a man between 18 and 35 years old with alopecia areata. Some clones in this sample may be carry-over from other donors' samples. The chain's CDR3 is CSADRVGVDEQFF. The CDR3 DNA reads as TGCAGCGCGGACAGGGTCGGGGTCGATGAGCAGTTCTTC.